A single T cell receptor beta chain is shown here with its context. Its specificity is unknown. Its ends do not fully match the called genes, so a read error is possible. CDR3 size: 12 residues. CDR1 is SEHNR, CDR2 FQNEAQ, per germline (reference sequence). The sample is drawn from a study of cytomegalovirus exposure and HLA in healthy donors. Study findings and constraints: Reportedly, TCR beta sequences accurately predicted HLA-A and HLA-B alleles in most subjects. Researchers catalogued some 160 TCR beta chains as cytomegalovirus-associated. Some V segments (TRBV6-2 and TRBV6-3 among them) were excluded as indistinguishable.

When sampled, the donors appeared nominally healthy, though they likely had unrecorded immune exposures. The PCR used 60 Vbeta and 13 Jbeta primers. The table came from immunoSEQ multiplex PCR; TCRdb's copy has only in-frame clones and leaves some out. The sample has around 140,000 clones; around 87% are singletons. The sample consisted of PBMCs. This chain uses TRBV7-9 with TRBJ1-1; D might be TRBD1 (6 bases). The receptor comes from a woman in her 30s in good health and CMV-seronegative. This CDR3 reads CSSSGDTLEAFF. In DNA, the CDR3 is TGTTCCAGCAGCGGGGACACTCTTGAAGCTTTCTTT.